This TCR beta chain stems from a study of shared clonotypes between healthy human individuals. In the study overall: Per-donor plates numbered three CD4 naive, three CD4 memory, two CD8 naive and one CD8 memory.

Study processing details: ImmunoSEQ only sent back junction sequences with no quality scores, so filtering was done differently. Assay: immunoSEQ multiplex PCR; the TCRdb copy retains only in-frame clones and omits some. V and J calls and clone size are as listed in that table; D and trimming were resolved from the DNA. This sample has under 1,100,000 clones, with roughly 75% found just once. On this clone itself: Its antigen is unidentified.

The study's findings and limits: Four donors shared around 5% of their naive CD4 clonotypes. Larger estimated richness was generally seen in naive subsets than in memory subsets.

This clonotype originated in a man between 18 and 35 years old in good health. Sequencing used memory CD4+ T cells sorted from blood. Noted subset: CD45RA-negative fraction.

The CDR3 DNA is TGTGCCAGCAGGCAAGGGGGAGGCTACACCTTC. Translation gives CASRQGGGYTF. The V and J genes are TRBV6-5 and TRBJ1-2, with D tentatively TRBD1 (6 bases). This CDR3 is built from 11 residues. V lost 6 bases to trimming and J lost 8 bases, with 10 bases between them. CDR1 and CDR2 (germline): MNHEY, SVGAGI.